Here is one T cell receptor beta chain with its context. The CDR3 is 14 residues long. V gave up 4 bases and J gave up 2 bases, with 13 bases separating them. The germline V gene encodes CDR1 SGHRS and CDR2 YFSETQ. The sample belongs to a study of blood T cells in healthy people across ages. Together with a sample-barcoded 5' primer, a J-beta primer mix was included in a second PCR lasting roughly 6 to 12 cycles. TCRdb passed the 5' RACE reads through MiXCR, listing each CDR3 protein once. The sample has over 1,500,000 distinct CDR3 sequences, about 50% seen once. The chain joins TRBV5-1 to TRBJ2-7, with D maybe TRBD2 (5 bases). This clonotype was obtained from a woman aged 40-49 years in good health. Sequenced material: blood. The CDR3 reads CASSLGNLAYEQYF. The DNA of the CDR3 is TGCGCCAGCAGCCTCGGGAACTTGGCCTACGAGCAGTACTTC.